These 6 T cell receptor beta chains were sequenced from one sample in a study of T cells after yellow fever vaccination. TCRdb reprocessed the 5' RACE reads with MiXCR, giving one entry per CDR3 protein. The repertoire consists of around 260,000 distinct CDR3 sequences, with roughly 5% occurring once and the leading ten covering around 3.5%. Sequenced material: CD4+ T cells sorted from PBMCs, taken on the day of the yellow fever booster vaccination. The origin of the receptors is a man aged 18 to 29 who received the YFV17D yellow fever vaccine.

This clonotype appeared many times. The chain employs TRBV5-1 and TRBJ2-3, with D possibly being TRBD1 or TRBD2 (6 bases each). From germline, CDR1 is SGHRS and CDR2 YFSETQ. The CDR3 spans 16 residues. Trimming took 4 bases from V and 5 from J, leaving 20 bases between them. The DNA of the CDR3 is TGCGCCAGCAGCCCCTCCCACCGGGGGCCGATAGATACGCAGTATTTT. Protein: CASSPSHRGPIDTQYF.

This chain uses TRBV27 with TRBJ2-2; 12 positions agree with TRBD1. CDR1 and CDR2 (germline): MNHEY, SMNVEV (reference sequence). Losses at the gene ends were 3 bases for V and 7 bases for J; bases not matched to a gene: 6. This CDR3 region has 16 residues. The CDR3 region is CASSFIGTGGRGELFF. CDR3 in DNA: TGTGCCAGCAGTTTTATAGGGACAGGGGGCCGCGGGGAGCTGTTTTTT.

This clonotype came up many times. The J gene is TRBJ1-5, the V gene TRBV6-1; 7 bases are shared with TRBD1. With V trimmed by 6 bases and J by 6 bases, 8 bases remained unmatched. The germline gives CDR1 MNHNS, CDR2 SASEGT. The CDR3 runs 14 residues. As DNA, the CDR3 is TGTGCCAGCAGCGCAGACAGGGTGGGTCAGCCCCAGCATTTT. Protein sequence: CASSADRVGQPQHF.

At least ten counts were recorded for this clonotype. The chain combines TRBV10-3 with TRBJ2-1; no firm D call. V gave up 1 base and J gave up 6 bases, with 10 bases separating them. The CDR3 runs to 14 residues. Germline V gives CDR1 ENHRY, CDR2 SYGVKD. As DNA, the CDR3 is TGTGCCATCAGTGAGTTCCCTGAGTCCAATGAGCAGTTCTTC. It is translated as CAISEFPESNEQFF.

The chain recombines TRBV18 with TRBJ1-6, with a possible D match to TRBD1 (6 bases). V lost 1 base, J lost 5 bases, and 6 bases lay in between. CDR3 length: 14 amino acids. The germline gives CDR1 KGHSH, CDR2 LQKENI. The CDR3 sequence is CASSPRQDNSPLHF. Written as DNA, the CDR3 is TGTGCCAGCTCACCACGACAGGATAATTCACCCCTCCACTTT.

This sequence joins TRBV9 and TRBJ1-1, with no clear D. The germline V gene has CDR1 SGDLS and CDR2 YYNGEE. The CDR3 totals 14 residues. Trimming removed 4 bases at V and 5 bases at J, with 15 bases between. As DNA, the CDR3 is TGTGCCAGCAGCTCCGCGGGCCTGGGGACTGAAGCTTTCTTT. Translation: CASSSAGLGTEAFF.